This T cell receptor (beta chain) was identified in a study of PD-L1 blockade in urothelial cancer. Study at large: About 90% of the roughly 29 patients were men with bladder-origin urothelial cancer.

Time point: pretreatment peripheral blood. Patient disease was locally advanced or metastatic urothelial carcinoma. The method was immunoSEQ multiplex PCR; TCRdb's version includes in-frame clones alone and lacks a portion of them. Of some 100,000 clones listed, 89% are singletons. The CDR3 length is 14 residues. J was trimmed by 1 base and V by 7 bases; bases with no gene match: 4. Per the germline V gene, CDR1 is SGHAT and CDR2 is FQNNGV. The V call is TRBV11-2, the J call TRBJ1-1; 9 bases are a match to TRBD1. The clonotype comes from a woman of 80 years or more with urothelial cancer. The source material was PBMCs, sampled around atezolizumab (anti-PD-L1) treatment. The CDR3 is CASIRDRANTEAFF. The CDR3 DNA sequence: TGTGCCAGCATACGGGACAGGGCGAACACTGAAGCTTTCTTT.